The present T cell receptor beta chain was sequenced within a study of cytomegalovirus exposure and HLA in healthy donors. Primers for the PCR totalled 60 Vbeta and 13 Jbeta. The protocol was immunoSEQ multiplex PCR, while the TCRdb copy is restricted to in-frame clones and leaves out a portion. The sample consists of over 95,000 clones, 74% of them appearing once. Germline V gene data show CDR1 as SGHVS and CDR2 as FQNEAQ. After removal of 7 bases from V and 7 bases from J, the junction contained 19 bases not matched to a gene. CDR3 length: 16 amino acids. This clonotype was obtained from a human donor in good health. Sequences were obtained from PBMCs. This chain joins TRBV7-8 and TRBJ2-7; the match to TRBD1 covers 7 bases. The CDR3 sequence is CASTHLGTENLREQYF. The CDR3 nucleotides read TGTGCCAGCACCCACCTCGGGACAGAAAACCTACGGGAGCAGTACTTC. The complete variable domain, with remaining parts taken from reference TRBV7-8 and TRBJ2-7, reads GAGVSQSPRYKVAKRGQDVALRCDPISGHVSLFWYQQALGQGPEFLTYFQNEAQLDKSGLPSDRFFAERPEGSVSTLKIQRTQQEDSAVYLCASTHLGTENLREQYFGPGTRLTVT.